The next 27 T cell receptor beta chains were all read from a single sample in a study of T cell responses to AZD1222 COVID-19 vaccine. TCRdb's table, derived via immunoSEQ multiplex PCR, lists solely in-frame clones and lacks some. The sample holds about 120,000 clones, 85% to 95% seen once. Specimen: peripheral blood, collected on day 0 of AZD1222 vaccination. The receptors here all came from an adult in good health.

This chain joins TRBV27 and TRBJ2-7; a weak D match, TRBD2 (5 bases). Germline V lookup: CDR1 MNHEY, CDR2 SMNVEV (reference sequence). V lost 6 bases and J 3 bases, leaving 12 bases between the germline ends. CDR3 length: 13 amino acids. The CDR3 bases are TGTGCCAGCAGCCTAGCCCTCCTCTACGAGCAGTACTTC. Translated: CASSLALLYEQYF.

V usage is TRBV9 and J usage is TRBJ2-3; D gene uncertain. This CDR3 has 14 amino acids. V gave up 4 bases and J gave up 4 bases, with 13 bases separating them. Germline CDR1 reads SGDLS; CDR2 reads YYNGEE. The CDR3 region is CASSFSRAPDTQYF. The CDR3, as DNA: TGTGCCAGCAGCTTCTCCCGGGCTCCAGATACGCAGTATTTT.

The chain employs TRBV5-1 and TRBJ2-7; 8 nucleotides match TRBD2. After removal of 0 bases from V and 5 bases from J, the junction contained 10 bases not matched to a gene. Germline CDR1 is SGHRS and CDR2 is YFSETQ. This CDR3 has 16 amino acids. CDR3 in amino acids: CASSLAGGGIKDEQYF. The CDR3 DNA sequence: TGCGCCAGCAGCTTGGCGGGAGGGGGAATTAAGGACGAGCAGTACTTC. The full variable domain, with the rest looked up from reference TRBV5-1 and TRBJ2-7, is KAGVTQTPRYLIKTRGQQVTLSCSPISGHRSVSWYQQTPGQGLQFLFEYFSETQRNKGNFPGRFSGRQFSNSRSEMNVSTLELGDSALYLCASSLAGGGIKDEQYFGPGTRLTVT.

The chain links TRBV18 to TRBJ2-7; 8 bases are a match to TRBD2. This CDR3 contains 14 residues. V shed 4 bases, J shed 0 bases, and the junction held 2 bases outside the gene matches. CDR1 and CDR2 from the germline V gene are KGHSH and LQKENI. The CDR3 DNA sequence: TGTGCCAGCTCACGAAGCGGGAGCTCCTACGAGCAGTACTTC. Protein: CASSRSGSSYEQYF.

V is TRBV18 and J is TRBJ1-3; D is unclear. V was cut by 3 bases and J by 3 bases, with 12 bases left in between. CDR3 size: 15 residues. The germline V gene has CDR1 KGHSH and CDR2 LQKENI. CDR3 sequence: CASSPLDKNGNTIYF. In DNA, the CDR3 is TGTGCCAGCTCACCGCTAGACAAGAATGGAAACACCATATATTTT.

This clone was found once. V gene TRBV10-3 combines with J gene TRBJ2-7, with 10 nucleotides matching TRBD2. Per germline, CDR1 ENHRY and CDR2 SYGVKD. V gave up 4 bases and J gave up 7 bases; unmatched junction bases: 16. The length of the CDR3 is 17 residues. The CDR3 nucleotides read TGTGCCATCAGTGCTTCAAGCGGGAGGGCCGGGCTGGAGGAGCAGTACTTC. It translates to CAISASSGRAGLEEQYF.

The rearrangement uses TRBV18 and TRBJ2-1, with 9 positions matching TRBD2. Germline V gene sequence: CDR1 KGHSH, CDR2 LQKENI. The CDR3 spans 15 residues. V shed 3 bases and J 10 bases; nucleotides not matched to a gene: 10. The chain's CDR3 is CASSPFAGGTGEQFF. The CDR3 DNA reads TGTGCCAGCTCACCTTTCGCGGGAGGGACTGGGGAGCAGTTCTTC. Together with reference TRBV18 and TRBJ2-1, the CDR3 gives the full variable domain: NAGVMQNPRHLVRRRGQEARLRCSPMKGHSHVYWYRQLPEEGLKFMVYLQKENIIDESGMPKERFSAEFPKEGPSILRIQQVVRGDSAAYFCASSPFAGGTGEQFFGPGTRLTVL.

This chain connects TRBV7-8 to TRBJ1-5; 11 nucleotides agree with TRBD1. This CDR3 region has 17 residues. Germline V gene sequence: CDR1 SGHVS, CDR2 FQNEAQ. Trimming removed 7 bases from V and 2 bases from J; junction bases left unmatched: 10. The CDR3 nucleotides are TGTGCCAGCACCTCCCGGGTGGGACAGGGGGGCAATCAGCCCCAGCATTTT. This sequence encodes CASTSRVGQGGNQPQHF.

This clone appeared once. One end of the junction is discordant with germline, which a read error may explain. This chain links TRBV6-5 with TRBJ1-6; D unclear. This CDR3 has 11 residues. Germline-derived CDR1 and CDR2 are MNHEY and SVGAGI. The CDR3: CASSYSGVFYF. The CDR3 nucleotides are TGTGCCAGCAGTTACTCGGGCGTGTTCTACTTT.

This sequence joins TRBV7-9 and TRBJ2-1, with D possibly matching TRBD1 (6 bases). The CDR3 is 15 residues long. Germline lookup yields CDR1 SEHNR and CDR2 FQNEAQ (reference sequence). V lost 5 bases to trimming and J lost 1 base, with 12 bases between them. CDR3 in amino acids: CASSREGQSYNEQFF. CDR3 coding DNA: TGTGCCAGCAGCAGAGAAGGACAGTCCTACAATGAGCAGTTCTTC.

Only one count was recorded for this clone. The chain joins TRBV10-3 to TRBJ1-3, with unresolved D. V was shortened by 10 bases and J by 0 bases, with 13 bases between the two germline ends. Germline loops: CDR1 ENHRY, CDR2 SYGVKD. This CDR3 is built from 14 residues. The CDR3: CATTVVDSGNTIYF. The DNA for the CDR3 is TGTGCCACCACAGTAGTGGACTCTGGAAACACCATATATTTT.

J is TRBJ1-6 and V is TRBV12-3 or TRBV12-4; no clear D gene. Trimming took 5 bases from V and 8 from J, leaving 10 bases between them. The CDR3 totals 13 residues. CDR3 region: CASSLYTDSPLHF. CDR3 DNA sequence: TGTGCCAGCAGTCTTTATACCGATTCACCCCTCCACTTT.

The chain joins TRBV5-1 to TRBJ2-5, with D perhaps TRBD1 or TRBD2 (5 bases each). The germline CDR1 and CDR2 sequences are SGHRS and YFSETQ. The CDR3 length is 14 residues. V lost 5 bases to trimming and J lost 5 bases, with 16 bases between them. The CDR3 region has the DNA TGCGCCAGCAGGTTCGGTGGGACCGCGGAGACCCAGTACTTC. Its protein product is CASRFGGTAETQYF.

This rearrangement joins TRBV9 to TRBJ2-7; the D gene is possibly TRBD2 (6 bases). Trimming took off 3 bases at V and 3 bases at J, with 19 bases between the two ends. Germline assignment: CDR1 SGDLS and CDR2 YYNGEE. The CDR3 runs to 16 residues. The CDR3 DNA reads as TGTGCCAGCAGCGGGGGCTCGGCGCGGGGCTTCTACGAGCAGTACTTC. Translating it yields CASSGGSARGFYEQYF.

This rearrangement joins TRBV18 to TRBJ1-1; maybe TRBD1 (6 bases). The length of the CDR3 is 15 residues. Germline V gene data show CDR1 as KGHSH and CDR2 as LQKENI. Trimming took 3 bases from V and 0 from J, leaving 11 bases between them. The CDR3 DNA is TGTGCCAGCTCACCCCGGACAGCAATGAACACTGAAGCTTTCTTT. Its translation is CASSPRTAMNTEAFF. Filled out from reference TRBV18 and TRBJ1-1, the complete variable domain reads NAGVMQNPRHLVRRRGQEARLRCSPMKGHSHVYWYRQLPEEGLKFMVYLQKENIIDESGMPKERFSAEFPKEGPSILRIQQVVRGDSAAYFCASSPRTAMNTEAFFGQGTRLTVV.

The gene calls are TRBV27 and TRBJ2-7, with D uncertain. V was pared by 4 bases and J by 4 bases, with 14 bases between. Looked up from germline, CDR1 is MNHEY and CDR2 is SMNVEV (reference sequence). CDR3 size: 14 residues. CDR3 in amino acids: CASSYRGFRYEQYF. The CDR3 nucleotides read TGTGCCAGCAGTTATCGCGGCTTCCGTTACGAGCAGTACTTC.

The chain is built from TRBV5-1 and TRBJ2-7; perhaps TRBD2 as D (6 bases). V was trimmed by 0 bases and J by 1 base, leaving 14 bases between them. Germline loops: CDR1 SGHRS, CDR2 YFSETQ. This CDR3 is built from 16 residues. This CDR3 reads CASSLAPDYISYEQYF. The CDR3 DNA follows: TGCGCCAGCAGCTTGGCCCCGGACTATATATCCTACGAGCAGTACTTC.

The chain links TRBV3-1 (or the pseudogene TRBV3-2) to TRBJ2-7; no clear D. This CDR3 region has 11 residues. V was clipped by 1 base and J by 7 bases, with 5 bases between them. In germline, CDR1 is LGHDT, CDR2 YNNKEL (reference sequence). The CDR3 here is CASSQGREQYF. CDR3 in DNA: TGTGCCAGCAGCCAAGGAAGGGAGCAGTACTTC.

This chain joins TRBV19 and TRBJ2-1; 10 bases map to TRBD2. This CDR3 is 21 amino acids long. After removal of 0 bases from V and 0 bases from J, the junction contained 14 bases not matched to a gene. CDR1 and CDR2 from the germline V gene are LNHDA and SQIVND (reference sequence). This CDR3 reads CASSIDPWPSGGESSYNEQFF. The CDR3 DNA is TGTGCCAGTAGTATAGACCCCTGGCCTAGCGGGGGTGAGAGCTCCTACAATGAGCAGTTCTTC.

The J gene is TRBJ2-7, the V gene TRBV18, with 8 bases matching TRBD2. V shed 5 bases, J shed 6 bases, and the junction held 6 bases outside the gene matches. This CDR3 has 13 residues. Germline CDR1 and CDR2: KGHSH and LQKENI. Here the CDR3 reads CASSGGGLSEQYF. In DNA, the CDR3 is TGTGCCAGCTCAGGCGGGGGGCTGTCCGAGCAGTACTTC.

The rearrangement links TRBV14 to TRBJ2-3, with 7 bases lining up with TRBD2. Germline V lookup: CDR1 SGHDN, CDR2 FVKESK. Unmatched junction bases numbered 10, after V lost 4 bases and J lost 0 bases. There are 17 residues in the CDR3. The chain's CDR3 is CASSLRKGTTSTDTQYF. The DNA of the CDR3 is TGTGCCAGCAGCCTTAGGAAAGGGACTACTAGCACAGATACGCAGTATTTT.

J is TRBJ2-7 and V is TRBV28; 9 bases are a match to TRBD2. V shed 5 bases, J shed 9 bases, and the junction held 14 bases outside the gene matches. CDR3 size: 15 residues. Germline V gene sequence: CDR1 MDHEN, CDR2 SYDVKM. CDR3 region: CASSLPSGIFNAQYF. DNA of the CDR3: TGTGCCAGCAGTCTCCCTAGCGGGATTTTTAATGCGCAGTACTTC.

This clone showed up just once. CDR3 residues: CANPRGLAGGHEQFF. In nucleotides, the CDR3 is TGTGCCAACCCCCGGGGGTTAGCGGGAGGGCATGAGCAGTTCTTC. The chain uses TRBV27 and TRBJ2-1; 11 bases fit TRBD2. V was clipped by 10 bases and J by 8 bases; unmatched bases: 13. The V gene's germline CDR1 is MNHEY and CDR2 SMNVEV (reference sequence). The CDR3 has 15 residues.

The chain carries TRBV6-2 or TRBV6-3 and TRBJ1-5; D is unclear. The CDR3 totals 13 residues. Germline V gene lookup returns CDR1 MNHEY and CDR2 SVGEGT. V lost 0 bases to trimming and J lost 5 bases, with 5 bases between them. CDR3 in amino acids: CASSYSIYQPQHF. In nucleotides, the CDR3 is TGTGCCAGCAGTTACTCTATTTATCAGCCCCAGCATTTT.

This clone was detected only once. The gene calls are TRBV19 and TRBJ2-7, with D unclear. CDR1 and CDR2 (germline): LNHDA, SQIVND (reference sequence). This CDR3 comprises 11 residues. V was shortened by 8 bases and J by 4 bases, with 9 bases between the two germline ends. CDR3 bases: TGTGCCAGTGGTGTCGATTACGAGCAGTACTTC. The encoded protein is CASGVDYEQYF.

The chain couples TRBV6-5 to TRBJ2-7; D perhaps matches TRBD1 (5 bases). V was pared by 3 bases and J by 2 bases, with 8 bases between. CDR1 MNHEY and CDR2 SVGAGI come from the germline V gene. The CDR3 runs 13 residues. This chain's CDR3 is CASSYPGTYEQYF. The CDR3 nucleotides are TGTGCCAGCAGTTATCCAGGGACCTACGAGCAGTACTTC.

The genes are TRBV18 and TRBJ2-6; D may be TRBD1 or TRBD2 (5 bases each). The germline CDR1 and CDR2 sequences are KGHSH and LQKENI. Trimming took 3 bases from V and 3 from J, leaving 12 bases between them. CDR3 length equals 16 residues. The CDR3 DNA follows: TGTGCCAGCTCACCCCCGGGGCAACGTGGGGCCAACGTCCTGACTTTC. This translates into CASSPPGQRGANVLTF.